This paragraph covers one TCR beta chain sequence. Its antigen is undetermined. This specimen belongs to a study of glioma-infiltrating T cells after dendritic cell vaccination. Study details: The vaccine used monocyte-derived dendritic cells pulsed overnight with autologous tumor lysate.

Notes on the study in general: The cohort had few patients with full blood and tumor sets.

Input was 2 ug genomic DNA, or all available if less. Amplification used 60 V beta primers and 13 J beta primers. TCRdb's table, derived via immunoSEQ multiplex PCR, lists solely in-frame clones and lacks some. Here the sample spans 20,000 to 30,000 clones, roughly 90% being singletons. The CDR3 extends over 14 amino acids. Trimming took 6 bases from V and 3 from J; bases not matched to a gene: 2. The germline CDR1 and CDR2 sequences are SGHRS and YFSETQ. This sample's time point: after dendritic cell vaccination, including at tumor progression/relapse. The TCR comes from a human donor with glioblastoma. The sequences come from blood, collected after dendritic cell vaccination. V usage is TRBV5-1 and J usage is TRBJ2-2, with 10 bases identical to TRBD1. The CDR3 nucleotides read TGCGCCAGCAAAGACAGGGGGCACACCGGGGAGCTGTTTTTT. Protein product: CASKDRGHTGELFF.